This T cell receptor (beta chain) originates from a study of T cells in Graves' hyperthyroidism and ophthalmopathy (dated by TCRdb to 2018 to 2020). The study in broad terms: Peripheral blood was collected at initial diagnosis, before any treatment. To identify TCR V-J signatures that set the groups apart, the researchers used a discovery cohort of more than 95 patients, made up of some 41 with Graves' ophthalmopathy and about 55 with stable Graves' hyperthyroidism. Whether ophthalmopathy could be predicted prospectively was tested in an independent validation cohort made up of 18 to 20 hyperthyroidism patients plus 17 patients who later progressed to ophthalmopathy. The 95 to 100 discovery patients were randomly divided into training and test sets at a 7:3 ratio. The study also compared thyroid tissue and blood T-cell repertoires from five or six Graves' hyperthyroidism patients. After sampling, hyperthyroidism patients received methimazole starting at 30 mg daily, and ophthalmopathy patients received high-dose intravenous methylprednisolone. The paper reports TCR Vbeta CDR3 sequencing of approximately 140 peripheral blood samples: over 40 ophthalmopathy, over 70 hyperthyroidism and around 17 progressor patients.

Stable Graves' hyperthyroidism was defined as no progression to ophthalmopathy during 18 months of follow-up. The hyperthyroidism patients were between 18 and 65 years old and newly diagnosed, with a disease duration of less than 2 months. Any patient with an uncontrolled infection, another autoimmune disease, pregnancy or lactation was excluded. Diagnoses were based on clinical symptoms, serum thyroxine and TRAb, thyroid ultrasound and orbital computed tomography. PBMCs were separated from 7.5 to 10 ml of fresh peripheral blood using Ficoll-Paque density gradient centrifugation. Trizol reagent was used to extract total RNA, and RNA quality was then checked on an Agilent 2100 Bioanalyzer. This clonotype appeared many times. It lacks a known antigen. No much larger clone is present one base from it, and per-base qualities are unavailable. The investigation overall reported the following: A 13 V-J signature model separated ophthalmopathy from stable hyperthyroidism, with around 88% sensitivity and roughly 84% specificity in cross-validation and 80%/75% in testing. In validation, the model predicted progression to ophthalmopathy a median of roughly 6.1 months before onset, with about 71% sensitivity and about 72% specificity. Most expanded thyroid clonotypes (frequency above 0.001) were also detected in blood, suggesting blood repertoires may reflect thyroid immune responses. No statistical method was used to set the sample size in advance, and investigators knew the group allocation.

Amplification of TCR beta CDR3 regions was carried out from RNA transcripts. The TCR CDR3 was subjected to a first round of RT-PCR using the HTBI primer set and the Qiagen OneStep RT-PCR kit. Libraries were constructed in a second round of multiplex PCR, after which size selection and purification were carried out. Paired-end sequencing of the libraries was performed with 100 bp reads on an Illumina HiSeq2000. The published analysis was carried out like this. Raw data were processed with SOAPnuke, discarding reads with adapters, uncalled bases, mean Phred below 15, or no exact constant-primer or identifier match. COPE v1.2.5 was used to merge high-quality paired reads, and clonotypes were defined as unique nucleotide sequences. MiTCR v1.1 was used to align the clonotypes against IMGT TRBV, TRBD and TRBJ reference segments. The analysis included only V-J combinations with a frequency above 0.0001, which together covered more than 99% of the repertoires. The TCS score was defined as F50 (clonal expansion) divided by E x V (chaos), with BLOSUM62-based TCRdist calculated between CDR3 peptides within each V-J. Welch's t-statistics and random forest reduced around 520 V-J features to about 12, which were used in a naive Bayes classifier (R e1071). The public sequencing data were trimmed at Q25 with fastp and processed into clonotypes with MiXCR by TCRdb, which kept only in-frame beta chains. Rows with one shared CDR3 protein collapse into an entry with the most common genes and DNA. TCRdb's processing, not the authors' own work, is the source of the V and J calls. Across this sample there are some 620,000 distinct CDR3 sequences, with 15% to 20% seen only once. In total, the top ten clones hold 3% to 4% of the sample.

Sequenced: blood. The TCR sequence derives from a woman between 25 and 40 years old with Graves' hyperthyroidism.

The encoded CDR3 is CAISPRLDREQYF. The DNA sequence follows: TGTGCCATCAGCCCCCGACTCGATCGGGAGCAGTACTTC. Here the chain combines TRBV10-3 and TRBJ2-7; the D gene cannot be resolved reliably. V and J lose 6 bases and 7 bases, and a span of 16 bases separates them. The CDR3, from cysteine to phenylalanine, totals 13 residues. Of the read, only the CDR3 DNA is kept; its 39 bases are in frame from base 1. Sequences ENHRY (CDR1) and SYGVKD (CDR2) are obtained from the germline V gene.